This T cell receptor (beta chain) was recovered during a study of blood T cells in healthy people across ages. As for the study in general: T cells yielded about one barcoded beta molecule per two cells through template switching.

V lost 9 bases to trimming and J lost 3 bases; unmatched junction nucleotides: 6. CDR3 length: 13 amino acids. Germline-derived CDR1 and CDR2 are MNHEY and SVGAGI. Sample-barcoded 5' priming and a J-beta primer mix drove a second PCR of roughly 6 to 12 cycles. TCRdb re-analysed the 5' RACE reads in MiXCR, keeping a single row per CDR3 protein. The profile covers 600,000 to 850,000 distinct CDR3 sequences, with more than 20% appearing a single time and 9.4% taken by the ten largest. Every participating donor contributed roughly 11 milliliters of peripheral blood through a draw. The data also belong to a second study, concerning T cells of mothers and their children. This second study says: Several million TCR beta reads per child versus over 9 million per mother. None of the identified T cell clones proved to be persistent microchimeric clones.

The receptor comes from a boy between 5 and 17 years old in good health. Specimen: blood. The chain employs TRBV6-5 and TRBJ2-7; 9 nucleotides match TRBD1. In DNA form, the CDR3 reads TGTGCCAGTAGGGACAGGGTGGACTACGAGCAGTACTTC. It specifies CASRDRVDYEQYF.